The next 11 T cell receptor beta chains were all read from a single sample in a study of blood T cell repertoires in COVID-19. Sequencing was performed with immunoSEQ multiplex PCR; in TCRdb, only in-frame clones are kept and a portion is missing. The table has fewer than 400,000 clones, about 85% seen once. The specimen sequenced was peripheral blood. Source of these receptors: a woman younger than 30 with acute or convalescent COVID-19.

The V call is TRBV7-8, the J call TRBJ1-1, with TRBD1 as a possible D gene (6 bases). Deletions cut 5 bases from V and 4 bases from J, with 11 bases between. The germline V gene has CDR1 SGHVS and CDR2 FQNEAQ. The CDR3 loop spans 13 amino acids. CDR3 residues: CASSPQGSTEAFF. The CDR3 DNA reads as TGTGCCAGCAGCCCACAGGGAAGCACTGAAGCTTTCTTT.

This clone was picked up one time. Other DNA sequences within the sample encode an identical CDR3. This rearrangement joins TRBV19 to TRBJ1-2, with TRBD1 as a possible D gene (5 bases). The germline gives CDR1 LNHDA, CDR2 SQIVND (reference sequence). This CDR3 is 14 amino acids long. V gave up 3 bases and J gave up 4 bases, with 12 bases separating them. The CDR3 reads CASSIGTGGYGYTF. DNA of the CDR3: TGTGCCAGTAGTATCGGGACGGGGGGCTATGGCTACACCTTC.

The chain uses TRBV9 and TRBJ2-2; the match to TRBD2 covers 11 bases. Germline CDR1 and CDR2: SGDLS and YYNGEE. V shed 4 bases, J shed 4 bases, and the junction held 6 bases outside the gene matches. The CDR3 length is 16 residues. CDR3 in amino acids: CASSTSLAGGTGELFF. The CDR3 DNA follows: TGTGCCAGCAGCACCAGCCTAGCGGGAGGCACCGGGGAGCTGTTTTTT.

V and J are TRBV2 and TRBJ2-4, with 10 bases aligning to TRBD2. The CDR3 consists of 16 residues. The germline CDR1 and CDR2 sequences are SNHLY and FYNNEI. V shed 7 bases and J 9 bases; nucleotides not matched to a gene: 15. The CDR3 region is CASTSGLAGVGGIQYF. The CDR3 coding sequence is TGTGCCAGCACCTCGGGTCTAGCGGGAGTAGGAGGCATTCAGTACTTC.

CDR3 in DNA: TGTGCCAGCAGTTACGCGGGACTAGCGGGTACCTACGAGCAGTACTTC. Its protein is CASSYAGLAGTYEQYF. This rearrangement joins TRBV6-5 to TRBJ2-7, with TRBD2 identical over 12 bases. Per germline, CDR1 MNHEY and CDR2 SVGAGI. Trimming cost V 2 bases and J 2 bases; bases outside gene matches: 4. The CDR3 is 16 amino acids.

In this sample, this clone turned up once. The chain joins TRBV28 to TRBJ2-4; weak D call: TRBD2 (8 bases). The germline V gene has CDR1 MDHEN and CDR2 SYDVKM. The CDR3 contains 15 residues. The V and J ends lost 3 bases and 8 bases respectively, with 17 bases between them. CDR3 region: CASSLGTAGVDIQYF. CDR3 coding DNA: TGTGCCAGCAGTTTGGGGACAGCGGGAGTGGACATTCAGTACTTC.

This clone was recorded only once. The rearrangement uses TRBV27 and TRBJ2-6; no clear D. Germline lookup yields CDR1 MNHEY and CDR2 SMNVEV (reference sequence). This CDR3 comprises 13 residues. The V end lost 3 bases, the J end lost 3 bases, and 3 bases lay between the germline ends. CDR3 residues: CASSFGGANVLTF. The CDR3 region has the DNA TGTGCCAGCAGTTTCGGTGGGGCCAACGTCCTGACTTTC.

This chain uses TRBV9 with TRBJ1-5; TRBD1 is a possible D gene (5 bases). The CDR3 runs 15 residues. V gave up 0 bases and J gave up 4 bases, with 11 bases separating them. CDR1 SGDLS and CDR2 YYNGEE come from the germline V gene. CDR3 sequence: CASSVGGSPNQPQHF. The DNA of the CDR3 is TGTGCCAGCAGCGTAGGGGGCAGTCCTAATCAGCCCCAGCATTTT.

This rearrangement joins TRBV30 to TRBJ1-1; D gene ambiguous. The germline V gene encodes CDR1 GTSNPN and CDR2 SVGIG (reference sequence). V gave up 2 bases and J gave up 1 base, with 5 bases separating them. The CDR3 is 12 residues long. CDR3 sequence reads: CAWSPGNTEAFF. CDR3 DNA sequence: TGTGCCTGGAGTCCAGGGAACACTGAAGCTTTCTTT.

CDR3 in DNA: TGTGCCAGCAGCTTGGACAGGGGAATGGACGAGCAGTACTTC. This sequence encodes CASSLDRGMDEQYF. The V gene is TRBV5-6, the J gene TRBJ2-7; 7 bases agree with TRBD1. Trimming took 0 bases from V and 5 from J; bases not matched to a gene: 5. The CDR3 spans 14 residues. Germline assignment: CDR1 SGHDT and CDR2 YYEEEE.

This rearrangement joins TRBV9 to TRBJ2-1; 7 bases agree with TRBD1. The CDR3 loop spans 13 amino acids. The V gene's germline CDR1 is SGDLS and CDR2 YYNGEE. V gave up 3 bases and J gave up 8 bases; unmatched junction bases: 5. The CDR3 DNA reads TGTGCCAGCAGCGGACAGGGATTCGATGAGCAGTTCTTC. As protein: CASSGQGFDEQFF.